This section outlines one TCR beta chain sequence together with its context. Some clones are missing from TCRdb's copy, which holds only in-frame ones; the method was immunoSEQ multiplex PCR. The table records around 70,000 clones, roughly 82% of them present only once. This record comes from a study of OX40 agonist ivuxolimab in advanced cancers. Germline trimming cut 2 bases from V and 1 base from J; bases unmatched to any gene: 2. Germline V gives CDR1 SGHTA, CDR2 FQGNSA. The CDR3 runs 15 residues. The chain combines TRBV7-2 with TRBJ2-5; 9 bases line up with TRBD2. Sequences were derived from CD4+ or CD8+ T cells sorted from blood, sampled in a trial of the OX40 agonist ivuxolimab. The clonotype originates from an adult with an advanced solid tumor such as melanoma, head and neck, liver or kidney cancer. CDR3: CASSLMRGGQETQYF. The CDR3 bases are TGTGCCAGCAGCTTAATGCGGGGGGGCCAAGAGACCCAGTACTTC.